Presented here are 3 T cell receptor beta chains from one specimen sequenced in a study of shared clonotypes between healthy human individuals. Method: immunoSEQ multiplex PCR; TCRdb's copy keeps in-frame clones and lacks some. The table lists fewer than 1.8 million clones, 98% of them singletons. The sequencing sample was made of naive CD4+ T cells sorted from blood. The subset was: CD45RA+ positively selected. These receptors were taken from a man aged 25 to 45 in good health.

The genes are TRBV19 and TRBJ1-1; D not certain. Germline CDR1 and CDR2: LNHDA and SQIVND (reference sequence). This CDR3 spans 17 amino acids. V was pared by 5 bases and J by 4 bases, with 23 bases between. The CDR3 nucleotides read TGTGCCAGTAGTCCACCACTAGCTCGAGCCGGTACCACTGAAGCTTTCTTT. This translates into CASSPPLARAGTTEAFF.

This sequence joins TRBV5-1 and TRBJ2-7; D perhaps matches TRBD2 (5 bases). Germline CDR1 is SGHRS and CDR2 is YFSETQ. CDR3 length: 15 residues. V dropped 5 bases and J dropped 3 bases, with 18 bases sitting between them. The CDR3 sequence: CASRAELAGNYEQYF. The CDR3 DNA sequence: TGCGCCAGCAGGGCGGAGCTAGCTGGTAACTACGAGCAGTACTTC.

The chain combines TRBV18 with TRBJ1-3, with 7 nucleotides matching TRBD1. The junction had 14 bases not matched to a gene; V was cut back by 3 bases and J by 0 bases. This CDR3 comprises 19 residues. Germline V gene sequence: CDR1 KGHSH, CDR2 LQKENI. This CDR3 is CASSPILEQGISSGNTIYF. The CDR3 DNA reads TGTGCCAGCTCACCTATTTTGGAACAGGGGATTAGCTCTGGAAACACCATATATTTT.